The source of this TCR beta chain is a study of cytomegalovirus exposure and HLA in healthy donors. There are 15 residues in the CDR3. The germline CDR1 and CDR2 sequences are SGHTA and FQGTGA. With 2 bases clipped from V and 4 bases from J, the junction kept 4 bases outside the gene matches. TCRdb's table, derived via immunoSEQ multiplex PCR, lists solely in-frame clones and lacks some. This table has about 190,000 clones, about 84% appearing once. The sequenced sample consisted of PBMCs. V is TRBV7-3 and J is TRBJ2-1; TRBD1 agrees at 8 bases. This TCR derives from a woman aged 18-29 years in good health and CMV-seronegative. This chain's CDR3 is CASSLAGQVYNEQFF. DNA for the CDR3: TGTGCCAGCAGCTTAGCGGGACAGGTGTACAATGAGCAGTTCTTC.